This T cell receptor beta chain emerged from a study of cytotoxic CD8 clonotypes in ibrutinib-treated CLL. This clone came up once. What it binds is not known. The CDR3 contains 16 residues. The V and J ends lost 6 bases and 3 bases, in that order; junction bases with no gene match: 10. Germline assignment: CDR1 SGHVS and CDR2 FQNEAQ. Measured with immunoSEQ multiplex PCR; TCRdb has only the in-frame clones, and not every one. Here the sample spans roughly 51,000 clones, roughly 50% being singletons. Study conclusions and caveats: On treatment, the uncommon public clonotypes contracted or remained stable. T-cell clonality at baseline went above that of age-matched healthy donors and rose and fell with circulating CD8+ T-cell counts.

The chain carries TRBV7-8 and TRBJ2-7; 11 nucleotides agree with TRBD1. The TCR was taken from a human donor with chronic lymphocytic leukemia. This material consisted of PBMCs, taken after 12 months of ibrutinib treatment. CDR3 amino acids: CASRWTGGRGRYEQYF. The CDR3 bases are TGTGCCAGCAGATGGACAGGGGGCCGGGGACGCTACGAGCAGTACTTC.